The 14 T cell receptor beta chains below come from one sample, sequenced in a study of T-cell reconstitution after alpha-beta-depleted transplantation in children. TCRbeta library preparation incorporated unique molecular identifiers. Using its own MiXCR run on the PCR reads, TCRdb lists one record per CDR3 protein. The profile shows roughly 300,000 distinct CDR3 sequences, around 10% of them singletons. This material consisted of peripheral blood, taken 180 days after TCRalphabeta/CD19-depleted stem cell transplant. The receptors derive from a male patient between 2 and 10 years old who had a stem cell transplant for chronic granulomatous disease, so the T cells may come from the graft donor.

This clonotype appeared many times. This chain uses TRBV3-1 with TRBJ2-1, with 7 positions matching TRBD1. The trim removed 2 bases at V and 4 bases at J, leaving 11 bases unmatched. In germline, CDR1 is LGHDT, CDR2 YNNKEL (reference sequence). The CDR3 totals 17 residues. As DNA, the CDR3 is TGTGCCAGCAGCCAATTCCCTGGGGACAGACCGTACAATGAGCAGTTCTTC. Translation: CASSQFPGDRPYNEQFF.

This clonotype showed up many times. The rearrangement joins TRBV27 to TRBJ2-7; 8 bases are shared with TRBD1. The CDR3 covers 13 residues. CDR1 is MNHEY and CDR2 is SMNVEV in the germline V gene (reference sequence). V gave up 8 bases and J gave up 1 base; unmatched junction bases: 4. CDR3 sequence: CASRWTGSYEQYF. The CDR3 DNA reads TGTGCCAGCCGATGGACAGGGTCCTACGAGCAGTACTTC.

This clonotype showed up many times. The chain employs TRBV5-6 and TRBJ2-7; TRBD2 matches at 7 bases. V dropped 1 base and J dropped 0; count of bases not matched to a gene: 4. Germline V gene sequence: CDR1 SGHDT, CDR2 YYEEEE. This CDR3 comprises 15 residues. CDR3 sequence (DNA): TGTGCCAGCAGCTTGAGCCTAGCGGACTCCTACGAGCAGTACTTC. It codes for CASSLSLADSYEQYF.

This clonotype was found many times. This rearrangement joins TRBV3-1 to TRBJ2-1; possible D gene TRBD2, 6 bases. The V and J ends lost 4 bases and 4 bases respectively, with 14 bases between them. The V gene's germline CDR1 is LGHDT and CDR2 YNNKEL (reference sequence). This CDR3 is built from 15 residues. CDR3 nucleotides: TGTGCCAGCAGCCCCACTAGCTGGAAGTACAATGAGCAGTTCTTC. It specifies CASSPTSWKYNEQFF.

In its sample, this clonotype was seen many times. The V and J genes are TRBV20-1 and TRBJ2-3, with D perhaps TRBD2 (6 bases). The V gene's germline CDR1 is DFQATT and CDR2 SNEGSKA (reference sequence). There are 15 residues in the CDR3. V was clipped by 3 bases and J by 8 bases, with 21 bases between them. The CDR3 DNA reads TGCAGTGCTAGTGACCGGGGACTCCCTAAGGCTACGCAGTATTTT. It codes for CSASDRGLPKATQYF.

This clonotype was recorded many times. The gene calls are TRBV29-1 and TRBJ2-7; 7 nucleotides line up with TRBD2. CDR3 length: 15 residues. From germline, CDR1 is SQVTM and CDR2 ANQGSEA. Trimming at V came to 0 bases and at J to 0 bases, leaving 5 bases not matched to a gene. The CDR3 protein is CSVEDPAGSSYEQYF. The CDR3 region has the DNA TGCAGCGTTGAAGATCCAGCGGGGAGCTCCTACGAGCAGTACTTC.

This clonotype is termed medium-sized. V gene TRBV24-1 combines with J gene TRBJ2-1; TRBD2 matches at 10 bases. Losses at the gene ends were 10 bases for V and 4 bases for J; bases not matched to a gene: 6. The CDR3 runs 14 residues. Germline loops: CDR1 KGHDR, CDR2 SFDVKD. The CDR3 DNA reads as TGTGCCACTGCCCTAGCGGGAGCTTACAATGAGCAGTTCTTC. This encodes CATALAGAYNEQFF.

The V and J genes are TRBV10-1 and TRBJ2-7, with no clear D. The CDR3 sequence is 15 residues long. V lost 5 bases and J lost 4, with 18 bases in between. The V gene's germline CDR1 is WNHNN and CDR2 SYGVQD (reference sequence). The CDR3 bases are TGCGCCAGCAGTCCAGACACTTCGTTTTATTACGAGCAGTACTTC. Its protein product is CASSPDTSFYYEQYF.

This clonotype was counted ten times or more. This sequence joins TRBV19 and TRBJ1-6; no clear D. V was clipped by 3 bases and J by 7 bases, with 13 bases between them. The CDR3 is 15 amino acids. CDR1 is LNHDA, CDR2 SQIVND, per germline (reference sequence). The CDR3 loop reads CASSIYKIQNSPLHF. Here the CDR3 DNA reads TGTGCCAGTAGTATCTACAAAATTCAAAATTCACCCCTCCACTTT.

This clonotype was observed at least ten times. This rearrangement joins TRBV20-1 to TRBJ1-5, with 9 bases matching TRBD1. CDR3 length: 16 amino acids. The germline V gene has CDR1 DFQATT and CDR2 SNEGSKA (reference sequence). V lost 0 bases to trimming and J lost 7 bases; unmatched junction nucleotides: 10. The CDR3 sequence: CSARDLLEQGAQPQHF. In DNA, the CDR3 is TGCAGTGCTAGAGATCTTTTAGAACAGGGGGCACAGCCCCAGCATTTT.

This clonotype was seen repeatedly, ten times or more. The gene calls are TRBV7-2 and TRBJ2-7; 10 positions match TRBD2. V shed 5 bases and J 3 bases; nucleotides not matched to a gene: 4. CDR3 length: 14 amino acids. Germline CDR1 reads SGHTA; CDR2 reads FQGNSA. The CDR3 reads CASSTQRGGYEQYF. CDR3 DNA: TGTGCCAGCAGCACCCAGCGGGGGGGCTACGAGCAGTACTTC.

Details on this clonotype: A read error may explain this, as a much larger clone is one base away. The DNA of the CDR3 is TGTGCCAGCTCACGTTCAGAGACCGATAGCAATCAGCCCCAGCATTTT. It yields the protein CASSRSETDSNQPQHF. The chain couples TRBV18 to TRBJ1-5; D uncertain. V was clipped by 4 bases and J by 0 bases, with 13 bases between them. Germline-derived CDR1 and CDR2 are KGHSH and LQKENI. CDR3 size: 16 residues.

This clonotype was detected many times. V gene TRBV20-1 combines with J gene TRBJ2-1; TRBD2 aligns across 9 bases. Germline CDR1 and CDR2: DFQATT and SNEGSKA (reference sequence). This CDR3 is built from 16 residues. The ends lost 3 bases at V and 7 bases at J; junction bases unmatched: 13. CDR3 amino acids: CSASLLSGGPWNEQFF. The DNA for the CDR3 is TGCAGTGCTAGCCTACTAAGCGGGGGGCCGTGGAATGAGCAGTTCTTC.

This clonotype appeared many times. This CDR3 reads CASSVRDRGSEQYF. The DNA for the CDR3 is TGTGCCAGCAGCGTTCGAGACAGGGGGAGCGAGCAGTACTTC. J is TRBJ2-7 and V is TRBV5-4; 9 nucleotides match TRBD1. The CDR3 is made up of 14 amino acids. The V gene end was trimmed by 4 bases and the J gene end by 6 bases; junction bases not matched to a gene: 8. Germline loops: CDR1 SGHNT, CDR2 YYREEE (reference sequence). The full variable domain, with the rest looked up from reference TRBV5-4 and TRBJ2-7, is ETGVTQSPTHLIKTRGQQVTLRCSSQSGHNTVSWYQQALGQGPQFIFQYYREEENGRGNFPPRFSGLQFPNYSSELNVNALELDDSALYLCASSVRDRGSEQYFGPGTRLTVT.